A single sample is the source of the 30 T cell receptor beta chains below, sequenced in a study of graft-versus-host responses after intestinal transplantation. The table came from immunoSEQ multiplex PCR; TCRdb's copy has only in-frame clones and leaves some out. This sample yields some 55,000 clones, of which 91% are seen a single time; about 6% belongs to the top ten. This specimen consisted of PBMCs, obtained roughly 680 days after intestinal transplant. Receptor source: a human patient who received an intestinal transplant, so some T cells may come from the graft donor.

This chain links TRBV5-1 with TRBJ2-1; TRBD2 matches at 7 bases. The trim removed 0 bases at V and 2 bases at J, leaving 2 bases unmatched. The CDR3 length is 15 residues. Germline V gene lookup returns CDR1 SGHRS and CDR2 YFSETQ. The CDR3 region is CASSLAGGTYNEQFF. CDR3 DNA: TGCGCCAGCAGCTTGGCCGGGGGGACCTACAATGAGCAGTTCTTC.

The chain joins TRBV11-3 to TRBJ2-3; 16 nucleotides line up with TRBD2. V lost 0 bases to trimming and J lost 0 bases; unmatched junction nucleotides: 3. CDR1 and CDR2 (germline): SGHNT, YENEEA. This CDR3 contains 19 residues. CDR3 bases: TGTGCCAGCAGCTTAGATCTGGGACTAGCGGGGGGGAGCACAGATACGCAGTATTTT. It specifies CASSLDLGLAGGSTDTQYF.

This clone was observed once. The chain couples TRBV29-1 to TRBJ2-1; D not certain. In germline, CDR1 is SQVTM, CDR2 ANQGSEA. V was pared by 3 bases and J by 7 bases, with 13 bases between. The length of the CDR3 is 13 residues. The CDR3 nucleotides are TGCAGCGTTGAGTACCAAGTCATGAATGAGCAGTTCTTC. Its protein is CSVEYQVMNEQFF.

J is TRBJ1-1 and V is TRBV30, with TRBD1 as a possible D gene (6 bases). The germline gives CDR1 GTSNPN, CDR2 SVGIG (reference sequence). CDR3 length: 16 amino acids. Trimming shortened V by 6 bases and J by 4 bases, and 24 bases separated the two germline ends. CDR3 coding DNA: TGTGCCTGTCCTTTGACAGGCGTTGGGGTGAGCACTGAAGCTTTCTTT. Translation gives CACPLTGVGVSTEAFF. Using reference TRBV30 and TRBJ1-1 for the parts outside the CDR3, the full variable domain is SQTIHQWPATLVQPVGSPLSLECTVEGTSNPNLYWYRQAAGRGLQLLFYSVGIGQISSEVPQNLSASRPQDRQFILSSKKLLLSDSGFYLCACPLTGVGVSTEAFFGQGTRLTVV.

The chain joins TRBV29-1 to TRBJ1-2; 7 nucleotides align to TRBD1. CDR3 length: 14 amino acids. Germline V gene lookup returns CDR1 SQVTM and CDR2 ANQGSEA. V shed 3 bases, J shed 8 bases, and the junction held 12 bases outside the gene matches. CDR3 region: CSVDPWDSADGYTF. CDR3 sequence (DNA): TGCAGCGTTGACCCCTGGGACAGCGCGGACGGCTACACCTTC.

This clone was seen just once. This chain links TRBV6-6 with TRBJ2-5, with D hard to call. The germline V gene has CDR1 MNHNY and CDR2 SVGAGI (reference sequence). Between the trimmed V and J ends, which lost 4 bases and 1 base, there was a span of 10 bases. This CDR3 comprises 14 residues. CDR3 loop: CASSSPPTQETQYF. The CDR3, as DNA: TGTGCCAGCAGTTCCCCGCCAACCCAAGAGACCCAGTACTTC.

The chain is built from TRBV5-5 and TRBJ1-1; D unresolved. Germline CDR1 is SGHKS and CDR2 is YYEKEE (reference sequence). The CDR3 length is 13 residues. V was clipped by 5 bases and J by 4 bases, with 12 bases between them. In nucleotides, the CDR3 is TGTGCCAGCAGTTTAACGGGGATCACTGAAGCTTTCTTT. This encodes CASSLTGITEAFF.

This chain connects TRBV30 to TRBJ1-6; unclear D gene. Germline CDR1 reads GTSNPN; CDR2 reads SVGIG (reference sequence). The CDR3 has 13 residues. Trimming removed 2 bases at V and 5 bases at J, with 7 bases between. As DNA, the CDR3 is TGTGCCTGGAGTTCAGACCATAATTCACCCCTCCACTTT. Translation gives CAWSSDHNSPLHF.

CDR3 bases: TGTGCCAGCAGGAGGAAACAGGGGTTGAATGAGCAGTTCTTC. Amino acid sequence: CASRRKQGLNEQFF. The rearrangement uses TRBV6-5 and TRBJ2-1; 7 bases are a match to TRBD1. The CDR3 runs 14 residues. The ends lost 6 bases at V and 7 bases at J; junction bases unmatched: 9. Germline CDR1 and CDR2: MNHEY and SVGAGI.

J is TRBJ1-2 and V is TRBV11-2; 9 bases align to TRBD1. With 5 bases clipped from V and 4 bases from J, the junction kept 11 bases outside the gene matches. Germline-derived CDR1 and CDR2 are SGHAT and FQNNGV. The CDR3 is 16 residues long. For the CDR3, the DNA is TGTGCCAGCAGCCCAGGACAGGGGTGGTTTGGCTATGGCTACACCTTC. Translated, it gives CASSPGQGWFGYGYTF.

In this sample, this clone turned up a few times. CDR3 nucleotides: TGTGCCAGCAGCTTAGTAGGGGCCAGTGGCGTGGAGACCCAGTACTTC. Translating gives CASSLVGASGVETQYF. V usage is TRBV7-7 and J usage is TRBJ2-5; D possibly corresponds to TRBD1 (5 bases). V shed 1 base and J shed 5 bases, with 17 bases lying between them. Germline CDR1 reads SSHAT; CDR2 reads FNYEAQ (reference sequence). CDR3 length: 16 residues. The full variable domain, in which reference TRBV7-7 and TRBJ2-5 provide the parts outside the CDR3, is GAGVSQSPRYKVTKRGQDVTLRCDPISSHATLYWYQQALGQGPEFLTYFNYEAQPDKSGLPSDRFSAERPEGSISTLTIQRTEQRDSAMYRCASSLVGASGVETQYFGPGTRLLVL.

The chain employs TRBV7-9 and TRBJ2-1; D is ambiguous. CDR1 and CDR2 from the germline V gene are SEHNR and FQNEAQ (reference sequence). With 0 bases removed from V and 4 bases from J, the gap between germline ends came to 10 bases. CDR3 size: 15 residues. The CDR3 sequence is CASSLAGKGYNEQFF. CDR3 nucleotide sequence: TGTGCCAGCAGCTTAGCAGGGAAGGGTTACAATGAGCAGTTCTTC. Combining the CDR3 with reference TRBV7-9 and TRBJ2-1 gives the whole variable domain DTGVSQNPRHKITKRGQNVTFRCDPISEHNRLYWYRQTLGQGPEFLTYFQNEAQLEKSRLLSDRFSAERPKGSFSTLEIQRTEQGDSAMYLCASSLAGKGYNEQFFGPGTRLTVL.

This clone came up a few times. At one boundary the junction diverges from the germline segment, which might be a read error. The chain is built from TRBV9 and TRBJ1-1, with D possibly matching TRBD1 (6 bases). The germline CDR1 and CDR2 sequences are SGDLS and YYNGEE. This CDR3 spans 15 amino acids. Here the CDR3 DNA reads TGTGCCAGCAGCGTACTCTCACAGGGCAACAGTGAAGCTTTCTTT. Residues: CASSVLSQGNSEAFF. The full variable domain, with the rest looked up from reference TRBV9 and TRBJ1-1, is DSGVTQTPKHLITATGQRVTLRCSPRSGDLSVYWYQQSLDQGLQFLIQYYNGEERAKGNILERFSAQQFPDLHSELNLSSLELGDSALYFCASSVLSQGNSEAFFGQGTRLTVV.

The chain carries TRBV29-1 and TRBJ1-1; 7 nucleotides align to TRBD1. Germline V gene lookup returns CDR1 SQVTM and CDR2 ANQGSEA. V lost 6 bases to trimming and J lost 2 bases; unmatched junction nucleotides: 6. The CDR3 has 13 residues. The CDR3 sequence: CSVLGQPNTEAFF. CDR3 nucleotides: TGCAGCGTCCTGGGACAGCCCAACACTGAAGCTTTCTTT.

The rearrangement links TRBV7-6 to TRBJ1-6; TRBD1 might be the D (6 bases). This CDR3 contains 15 residues. V gave up 5 bases and J gave up 12 bases, with 20 bases separating them. The V gene's germline CDR1 is SGHVS and CDR2 FNYEAQ. The CDR3 spells CASSPDLRQDQPLHF. The CDR3, as DNA: TGTGCCAGCAGCCCAGACCTAAGACAGGATCAACCCCTCCACTTT.

The rearrangement links TRBV13 to TRBJ2-1; 10 positions agree with TRBD2. CDR1 is PRHDT, CDR2 FYEKMQ, per germline (reference sequence). V shed 4 bases and J 9 bases; nucleotides not matched to a gene: 6. The CDR3 extends over 14 amino acids. The CDR3 protein is CASSSGLAIGEQFF. The CDR3, as DNA: TGTGCCAGCAGCTCGGGACTAGCGATTGGTGAGCAGTTCTTC.

The V gene is TRBV27, the J gene TRBJ1-3, with D hard to call. The CDR3 loop spans 14 amino acids. Germline V lookup: CDR1 MNHEY, CDR2 SMNVEV (reference sequence). V dropped 6 bases and J dropped 4 bases, with 13 bases sitting between them. CDR3 nucleotide sequence: TGTGCCAGCAGCCCGCAGTCCGTGGGAAACACCATATATTTT. It specifies CASSPQSVGNTIYF.

V is TRBV7-3 and J is TRBJ2-1; 7 bases fit TRBD2. Germline V gene sequence: CDR1 SGHTA, CDR2 FQGTGA. The CDR3 covers 12 residues. Germline trimming cut 5 bases from V and 10 bases from J; bases unmatched to any gene: 5. The CDR3 DNA reads as TGTGCCAGCAGCCCGTACGGGGGGGAGCAGTTCTTC. Residues: CASSPYGGEQFF.

This chain connects TRBV5-5 to TRBJ2-7; maybe TRBD1 (5 bases). The ends were cut back, 8 bases at V and 5 bases at J, with 14 bases in the middle. CDR1 is SGHKS and CDR2 is YYEKEE in the germline V gene (reference sequence). The CDR3 sequence is 12 residues long. CDR3 protein: CASFTDSHEQYF. The CDR3 nucleotides are TGTGCCAGTTTCACAGACAGCCACGAGCAGTACTTC.

The chain uses TRBV4-1 and TRBJ1-2; D remains ambiguous. CDR1 and CDR2 (germline): MGHRA, YSYEKL. The V and J ends lost 0 bases and 5 bases respectively, with 4 bases between them. CDR3 length: 12 amino acids. CDR3 sequence reads: CASSQETYGYTF. Written as DNA, the CDR3 is TGCGCCAGCAGCCAAGAGACGTATGGCTACACCTTC.

The chain carries TRBV7-9 and TRBJ2-3, with 7 bases matching TRBD1. Losses at the gene ends were 5 bases for V and 1 base for J; bases not matched to a gene: 6. The V gene's germline CDR1 is SEHNR and CDR2 FQNEAQ (reference sequence). The CDR3 covers 15 residues. The CDR3 loop is CASSPRQGGTDTQYF. As DNA, the CDR3 is TGTGCCAGCAGCCCCCGACAGGGCGGCACAGATACGCAGTATTTT.

The chain links TRBV5-1 to TRBJ2-5; a possible D gene is TRBD2 (5 bases). This CDR3 has 15 amino acids. In germline, CDR1 is SGHRS, CDR2 YFSETQ. V lost 2 bases and J 5 bases, leaving 16 bases between the germline ends. The CDR3 protein is CASSFGGVAGETQYF. In nucleotides, the CDR3 is TGCGCCAGCAGCTTCGGAGGTGTAGCCGGGGAGACCCAGTACTTC.

The rearrangement uses TRBV6-1 and TRBJ1-2; D perhaps matches TRBD1 (6 bases). Trimming cost V 2 bases and J 4 bases, with 8 bases left between them. This CDR3 contains 13 residues. The germline gives CDR1 MNHNS, CDR2 SASEGT. CDR3 sequence: CASSEIQGYGYTF. For the CDR3, the DNA is TGTGCCAGCAGTGAAATACAGGGCTATGGCTACACCTTC.

The chain carries TRBV18 and TRBJ2-6; 7 positions match TRBD2. This CDR3 region has 17 residues. Trimming took 2 bases from V and 1 from J; bases not matched to a gene: 5. Germline lookup yields CDR1 KGHSH and CDR2 LQKENI. The CDR3 nucleotides read TGTGCCAGCTCACCATTCGACGGGGGGTCTGGGGCCAACGTCCTGACTTTC. Residues: CASSPFDGGSGANVLTF.

The chain uses TRBV7-2 and TRBJ1-4; no reliable D call. V gave up 1 base and J gave up 0 bases, with 12 bases separating them. This CDR3 region has 17 residues. CDR1 is SGHTA, CDR2 FQGNSA, per germline. The CDR3 nucleotides read TGTGCCAGCAGCTTAGTATACACCGGTGCAACTAATGAAAAACTGTTTTTT. This encodes CASSLVYTGATNEKLFF.

This clone was picked up one time. In DNA form, the CDR3 reads TGTGCCTGGAGTCCCTTAGACTTTACTCTTAACTACGAGCAGTACTTC. As protein: CAWSPLDFTLNYEQYF. The V call is TRBV30, the J call TRBJ2-7; D not certain. Per germline, CDR1 GTSNPN and CDR2 SVGIG (reference sequence). The CDR3 consists of 16 residues. Between the trimmed V and J ends, which lost 2 bases and 3 bases, there was a span of 20 bases.

The chain is built from TRBV19 and TRBJ1-1; no clear D gene. The CDR3 sequence is 12 residues long. Trimming took 6 bases from V and 1 from J, leaving 6 bases between them. Germline loops: CDR1 LNHDA, CDR2 SQIVND (reference sequence). Here the CDR3 DNA reads TGTGCCAGTAGAGCAGGGAACACTGAAGCTTTCTTT. Translation: CASRAGNTEAFF.

The chain carries TRBV15 and TRBJ1-5, with D perhaps TRBD1 (5 bases). The CDR3 length is 13 residues. V dropped 5 bases and J dropped 4 bases, with 9 bases sitting between them. The germline CDR1 and CDR2 sequences are LNHNV and YYDKDF (reference sequence). The CDR3 sequence is CATSSRGNQPQHF. The CDR3 region has the DNA TGTGCCACCAGCTCCCGGGGGAATCAGCCCCAGCATTTT.

The V gene is TRBV15, the J gene TRBJ2-3; D unclear. The CDR3 is 15 amino acids. Trimming took 1 base from V and 0 from J, leaving 8 bases between them. Germline assignment: CDR1 LNHNV and CDR2 YYDKDF (reference sequence). DNA for the CDR3: TGTGCCACCAGCAGAGGCGCGCCGAGCACAGATACGCAGTATTTT. Protein: CATSRGAPSTDTQYF.

The chain recombines TRBV11-3 with TRBJ1-5; D remains unclear. Trimming stripped 2 bases from V and 5 bases from J, with 7 bases between. There are 13 residues in the CDR3. Germline V gene data show CDR1 as SGHNT and CDR2 as YENEEA. The CDR3 reads CASSLREDQPQHF. The CDR3 DNA reads as TGTGCCAGCAGCTTAAGGGAGGATCAGCCCCAGCATTTT. Using reference TRBV11-3 and TRBJ1-5 for the parts outside the CDR3, the full variable domain is EAGVVQSPRYKIIEKKQPVAFWCNPISGHNTLYWYLQNLGQGPELLIRYENEEAVDDSQLPKDRFSAERLKGVDSTLKIQPAELGDSAVYLCASSLREDQPQHFGDGTRLSIL.